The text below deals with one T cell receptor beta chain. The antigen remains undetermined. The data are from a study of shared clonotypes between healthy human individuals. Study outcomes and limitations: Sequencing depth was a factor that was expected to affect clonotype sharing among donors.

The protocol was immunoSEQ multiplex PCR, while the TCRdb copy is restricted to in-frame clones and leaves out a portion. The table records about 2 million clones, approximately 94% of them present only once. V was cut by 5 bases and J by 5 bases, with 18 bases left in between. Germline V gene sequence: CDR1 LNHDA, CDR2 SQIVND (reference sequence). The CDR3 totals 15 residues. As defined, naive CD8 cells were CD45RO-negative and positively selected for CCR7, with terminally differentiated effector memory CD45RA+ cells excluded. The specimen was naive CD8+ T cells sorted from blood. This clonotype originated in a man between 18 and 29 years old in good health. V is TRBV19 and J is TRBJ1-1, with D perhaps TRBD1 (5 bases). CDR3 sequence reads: CASSSNPGVETEAFF. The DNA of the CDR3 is TGTGCCAGTAGTTCAAACCCGGGGGTGGAAACTGAAGCTTTCTTT.